The 32 T cell receptor beta chains below come from one sample, sequenced in a study of beta chain features in type 1 diabetes. Expressed TCRB transcripts were sequenced after all isolated RNA was converted to cDNA. Clones were read by immunoSEQ multiplex PCR, and TCRdb kept only the in-frame ones, dropping some. The data contain roughly 310,000 clones, 8% to 13% of them singletons. The sequenced sample consisted of naive CD4+ T cells from blood. These receptors all stem from a woman aged 25 to 45 in good health.

This clone was observed a handful of times. The rearrangement joins TRBV28 to TRBJ1-5; a possible D gene is TRBD1 (6 bases). Germline V gene sequence: CDR1 MDHEN, CDR2 SYDVKM. V shed 8 bases and J shed 5 bases, with 19 bases lying between them. The CDR3 length is 15 residues. This chain's CDR3 is CASLLDRTAYQPQHF. CDR3 coding DNA: TGTGCCAGCTTACTGGATCGGACAGCATATCAGCCCCAGCATTTT. The full variable domain, in which reference TRBV28 and TRBJ1-5 provide the parts outside the CDR3, is DVKVTQSSRYLVKRTGEKVFLECVQDMDHENMFWYRQDPGLGLRLIYFSYDVKMKEKGDIPEGYSVSREKKERFSLILESASTNQTSMYLCASLLDRTAYQPQHFGDGTRLSIL.

This chain links TRBV7-9 with TRBJ2-1; a weak D match, TRBD2 (5 bases). The length of the CDR3 is 11 residues. Germline V lookup: CDR1 SEHNR, CDR2 FQNEAQ (reference sequence). Trimming took 8 bases from V and 9 from J, leaving 11 bases between them. DNA for the CDR3: TGTGCCAGCGGACCCGCGGGTGAGCAGTTCTTC. Protein product: CASGPAGEQFF.

The sample holds a few counts of this clone. The chain is built from TRBV6-5 and TRBJ1-2; D remains unclear. Trimming removed 3 bases from V and 3 bases from J, with 8 bases in between. The length of the CDR3 is 13 residues. Germline V gene lookup returns CDR1 MNHEY and CDR2 SVGAGI. The CDR3 coding sequence is TGTGCCAGCAGTTATCTCACTGACTATGGCTACACCTTC. Protein: CASSYLTDYGYTF.

This clone occurred a few times. V and J are TRBV11-1 and TRBJ2-3; no definite D call. The V gene lost 5 bases and the J gene lost 5 bases, with 14 bases spanning the gap. Germline CDR1 is SGHAT and CDR2 is FQDESV (reference sequence). This CDR3 has 14 amino acids. In DNA form, the CDR3 reads TGTGCCAGCAGCATACAATCGGGTGGAGATACGCAGTATTTT. It yields the protein CASSIQSGGDTQYF.

The genes are TRBV11-3 and TRBJ2-1; 10 bases fit TRBD1. With V trimmed by 3 bases and J by 2 bases, 4 bases remained unmatched. The CDR3 consists of 16 residues. Germline loops: CDR1 SGHNT, CDR2 YENEEA. CDR3 DNA sequence: TGTGCCAGCAGCTTCGACGGGACAGGGGCCTACAATGAGCAGTTCTTC. It encodes CASSFDGTGAYNEQFF. The full variable domain, its missing parts supplied by reference TRBV11-3 and TRBJ2-1, is EAGVVQSPRYKIIEKKQPVAFWCNPISGHNTLYWYLQNLGQGPELLIRYENEEAVDDSQLPKDRFSAERLKGVDSTLKIQPAELGDSAVYLCASSFDGTGAYNEQFFGPGTRLTVL.

This sequence joins TRBV7-2 and TRBJ2-1, with 11 nucleotides matching TRBD2. Germline V gene lookup returns CDR1 SGHTA and CDR2 FQGNSA. The CDR3 length is 16 residues. V dropped 3 bases and J dropped 2; count of bases not matched to a gene: 3. The CDR3: CASSFRLAGTYNEQFF. The CDR3 DNA follows: TGTGCCAGCAGCTTCCGACTAGCGGGAACCTACAATGAGCAGTTCTTC.

This clone was counted only a few times. The chain links TRBV27 to TRBJ1-1, with 8 bases matching TRBD1. Germline lookup yields CDR1 MNHEY and CDR2 SMNVEV (reference sequence). CDR3 length: 12 amino acids. After removal of 6 bases from V and 9 bases from J, the junction contained 6 bases not matched to a gene. The CDR3 DNA follows: TGTGCCAGCAGCTACCGGACAGGGCAAGCTTTCTTT. It codes for CASSYRTGQAFF.

CDR3 in DNA: TGCAGCGTGACTAGTTCTGGGGCCAACGTCCTGACTTTC. It yields the protein CSVTSSGANVLTF. This chain connects TRBV29-1 to TRBJ2-6; D is perhaps TRBD2 (6 bases). The V and J ends lost 6 bases and 1 base respectively, with 7 bases between them. The CDR3 loop spans 13 amino acids. Germline V gene sequence: CDR1 SQVTM, CDR2 ANQGSEA.

The gene calls are TRBV5-1 and TRBJ2-1; 12 nucleotides agree with TRBD2. Trimming removed 0 bases from V and 6 bases from J; junction bases left unmatched: 1. Germline-derived CDR1 and CDR2 are SGHRS and YFSETQ. CDR3 length equals 15 residues. As DNA, the CDR3 is TGCGCCAGCAGCTTGGTGACTAGCGGGGGCAATGAGCAGTTCTTC. Amino acid sequence: CASSLVTSGGNEQFF.

This clone turned up a few times. The chain links TRBV9 to TRBJ2-3; 7 bases align to TRBD2. V lost 0 bases to trimming and J lost 0 bases; unmatched junction nucleotides: 7. There are 17 residues in the CDR3. Germline values: CDR1 SGDLS, CDR2 YYNGEE. The CDR3 sequence is CASSVDPSGTSTDTQYF. The DNA for the CDR3 is TGTGCCAGCAGCGTAGACCCTAGCGGCACTAGCACAGATACGCAGTATTTT.

The chain combines TRBV30 with TRBJ1-2; D ambiguous. This CDR3 has 13 residues. Trimming removed 0 bases at V and 0 bases at J, with 5 bases between. Germline lookup yields CDR1 GTSNPN and CDR2 SVGIG (reference sequence). The CDR3 loop is CAWSVRANYGYTF. CDR3 bases: TGTGCCTGGAGTGTTCGGGCTAACTATGGCTACACCTTC.

This clone was seen a few times. The chain has TRBV4-3 and TRBJ2-2; 9 bases align to TRBD1. CDR1 LGHNA and CDR2 YSLEER come from the germline V gene. The V gene end was trimmed by 1 base and the J gene end by 4 bases; junction bases not matched to a gene: 1. This CDR3 is 15 amino acids long. The CDR3 DNA sequence: TGCGCCAGCAGCCAAGGGGACAGGGCCACCGGGGAGCTGTTTTTT. Its protein is CASSQGDRATGELFF.

The table lists this clone with a few counts. The chain joins TRBV9 to TRBJ2-2; a possible D gene is TRBD2 (5 bases). There are 14 residues in the CDR3. Germline values: CDR1 SGDLS, CDR2 YYNGEE. Trimming took 3 bases from V and 7 from J, leaving 13 bases between them. The DNA for the CDR3 is TGTGCCAGCAGCGCCCCGGCGGGCATCGGGGAGCTGTTTTTT. Its protein product is CASSAPAGIGELFF.

The sample holds a few counts of this clone. CDR3 DNA sequence: TGCAGCGTGACCTCAACAACAGGGGCAAACACTGAAGCTTTCTTT. Amino acids: CSVTSTTGANTEAFF. The chain couples TRBV29-1 to TRBJ1-1; TRBD1 aligns across 7 bases. Germline trimming cut 6 bases from V and 2 bases from J; bases unmatched to any gene: 12. The CDR3 extends over 15 amino acids. Germline V lookup: CDR1 SQVTM, CDR2 ANQGSEA.

This clone appeared a few times. This chain joins TRBV30 and TRBJ1-1; D not certain. V lost 4 bases to trimming and J lost 4 bases, with 13 bases between them. The CDR3 extends over 13 amino acids. CDR1 is GTSNPN and CDR2 is SVGIG in the germline V gene (reference sequence). The CDR3 region has the DNA TGTGCCTGGACCTCTTCTTCTCGCACTGAAGCTTTCTTT. It specifies CAWTSSSRTEAFF.

This clone appeared a few times. This chain joins TRBV18 and TRBJ2-7; 9 bases agree with TRBD1. With V trimmed by 1 base and J by 6 bases, 4 bases remained unmatched. Germline CDR1 KGHSH, CDR2 LQKENI. This CDR3 comprises 14 residues. CDR3 sequence (DNA): TGTGCCAGCTCACCACAGGACAGGGGAGCCGAGCAGTACTTC. Translation: CASSPQDRGAEQYF. Full variable domain (rest looked up from reference TRBV18 and TRBJ2-7): NAGVMQNPRHLVRRRGQEARLRCSPMKGHSHVYWYRQLPEEGLKFMVYLQKENIIDESGMPKERFSAEFPKEGPSILRIQQVVRGDSAAYFCASSPQDRGAEQYFGPGTRLTVT.

The CDR3 nucleotides read TGTGCCAGCAGTGAGCTCGACAGGTTGAACACTGAAGCTTTCTTT. This encodes CASSELDRLNTEAFF. The gene calls are TRBV25-1 and TRBJ1-1; a weak D match, TRBD1 (6 bases). The germline gives CDR1 MGHDK, CDR2 SYGVNS. V was cut by 3 bases and J by 0 bases, with 11 bases left in between. This CDR3 is 15 amino acids long.

This chain links TRBV5-1 with TRBJ2-2; TRBD2 agrees at 10 bases. This CDR3 comprises 15 residues. After removal of 4 bases from V and 5 bases from J, the junction contained 5 bases not matched to a gene. Germline V gives CDR1 SGHRS, CDR2 YFSETQ. As DNA, the CDR3 is TGCGCCAGCAGCCATGGACTAGCGGAAACCGGGGAGCTGTTTTTT. This encodes CASSHGLAETGELFF.

This clone was seen a handful of times. The chain joins TRBV5-1 to TRBJ2-4; the D gene is possibly TRBD1 (5 bases). In germline, CDR1 is SGHRS, CDR2 YFSETQ. The CDR3 is made up of 16 amino acids. Between the trimmed V and J ends, which lost 4 bases and 0 bases, there was a span of 14 bases. This CDR3 is CASSRQGVIAKNIQYF. The DNA of the CDR3 is TGCGCCAGCAGCCGTCAAGGGGTTATAGCCAAAAACATTCAGTACTTC.

This clone has a handful of counts. This rearrangement joins TRBV6-5 to TRBJ1-2; 9 nucleotides align to TRBD1. The CDR3 totals 15 residues. The germline V gene encodes CDR1 MNHEY and CDR2 SVGAGI. V lost 2 bases and J lost 6; bases outside the gene matches: 7. The CDR3 loop is CASSYTGTGKDGYTF. CDR3 nucleotide sequence: TGTGCCAGCAGTTACACCGGGACAGGGAAGGATGGCTACACCTTC.

Only a few counts were recorded for this clone. At one of its ends the junction is not consistent with the germline gene, which may arise from a read error. J is TRBJ2-7 and V is TRBV6-6, with 8 bases matching TRBD1. The CDR3 sequence is 12 residues long. Germline values: CDR1 MNHNY, CDR2 SVGAGI (reference sequence). This CDR3 reads CASRAGTGPGDF. The DNA for the CDR3 is TGTGCCAGCAGAGCCGGGACAGGCCCCGGGGACTTC.

The chain has TRBV14 and TRBJ2-2; no clear D gene. V lost 5 bases and J lost 8, with 9 bases in between. Germline V gives CDR1 SGHDN, CDR2 FVKESK. This CDR3 is built from 12 residues. The CDR3 here is CASSSPFGELFF. In DNA, the CDR3 is TGTGCCAGCAGCTCCCCATTTGGGGAGCTGTTTTTT.

The chain uses TRBV28 and TRBJ2-3; 8 nucleotides agree with TRBD1. Germline CDR1 is MDHEN and CDR2 is SYDVKM. The ends lost 4 bases at V and 9 bases at J; junction bases unmatched: 3. CDR3 size: 12 residues. CDR3 nucleotides: TGTGCCAGCAGTTCAGGGACAGGCACGCAGTATTTT. Protein: CASSSGTGTQYF.

This clone was observed a few times. The chain couples TRBV11-2 to TRBJ2-1; 7 nucleotides align to TRBD2. This CDR3 spans 14 amino acids. Germline trimming cut 3 bases from V and 6 bases from J; bases unmatched to any gene: 5. Germline lookup yields CDR1 SGHAT and CDR2 FQNNGV. In DNA form, the CDR3 reads TGTGCCAGCAGCTTCTCGGCGGGAGTCAATGAGCAGTTCTTC. This encodes CASSFSAGVNEQFF.

This clone was seen a few times. The rearrangement joins TRBV29-1 to TRBJ1-3; 9 nucleotides match TRBD1. The CDR3 has 14 residues. Germline CDR1 and CDR2: SQVTM and ANQGSEA. The trim removed 6 bases at V and 8 bases at J, leaving 11 bases unmatched. This CDR3 reads CSVMNRDREYTIYF. CDR3 bases: TGCAGCGTCATGAACCGGGACAGGGAGTACACCATATATTTT.

This clone was seen only a few times. The V gene is TRBV4-3, the J gene TRBJ2-3; a possible D gene is TRBD2 (6 bases). This CDR3 is built from 15 residues. Trimming took off 1 base at V and 2 bases at J, with 10 bases between the two ends. Germline CDR1 LGHNA, CDR2 YSLEER. The CDR3 DNA follows: TGCGCCAGCAGCCAAGGCGGGATACCCACAGATACGCAGTATTTT. This translates into CASSQGGIPTDTQYF.

V is TRBV6-5 and J is TRBJ1-5; no clear D. V lost 6 bases to trimming and J lost 5 bases, with 11 bases between them. This CDR3 comprises 13 residues. Germline V gene sequence: CDR1 MNHEY, CDR2 SVGAGI. The CDR3 bases are TGTGCCAGCAGCTACACGCCGGATCAGCCCCAGCATTTT. Its translation: CASSYTPDQPQHF.

The chain carries TRBV6-5 and TRBJ2-5; no definite D call. Trimming removed 4 bases at V and 0 bases at J, with 6 bases between. This CDR3 comprises 13 residues. CDR1 and CDR2 from the germline V gene are MNHEY and SVGAGI. The CDR3 is CASSFTDQETQYF. CDR3 nucleotide sequence: TGTGCCAGCAGTTTTACAGACCAAGAGACCCAGTACTTC.

V gene TRBV30 combines with J gene TRBJ1-2, with 7 bases that match TRBD1. The CDR3 totals 15 residues. Germline V gene sequence: CDR1 GTSNPN, CDR2 SVGIG (reference sequence). The junction had 18 bases not matched to a gene; V was cut back by 6 bases and J by 8 bases. CDR3 loop: CACPTGVSESEGYTF. The CDR3 coding sequence is TGTGCCTGCCCTACAGGGGTGTCTGAGTCCGAGGGCTACACCTTC.

This clone was counted only a few times. This chain connects TRBV7-9 to TRBJ1-1; D unclear. Germline-derived CDR1 and CDR2 are SEHNR and FQNEAQ (reference sequence). V was cut by 0 bases and J by 7 bases, with 12 bases left in between. This CDR3 is built from 14 residues. The CDR3 DNA reads TGTGCCAGCAGCTTAGCGGGAGGCGCGATTGAAGCTTTCTTT. It yields the protein CASSLAGGAIEAFF.

The gene calls are TRBV7-2 and TRBJ2-5; D unclear. Germline V CDR1 and CDR2: SGHTA, FQGNSA. V shed 5 bases and J shed 3 bases, with 7 bases lying between them. This CDR3 comprises 12 residues. The CDR3 DNA sequence: TGTGCCAGCAGCGACTGGGAAGAGACCCAGTACTTC. It translates to CASSDWEETQYF. Drawing the rest from reference TRBV7-2 and TRBJ2-5, the complete variable domain is GAGVSQSPSNKVTEKGKDVELRCDPISGHTALYWYRQSLGQGLEFLIYFQGNSAPDKSGLPSDRFSAERTGGSVSTLTIQRTQQEDSAVYLCASSDWEETQYFGPGTRLLVL.

This clone was detected only a few times. The chain is built from TRBV9 and TRBJ2-7; 11 nucleotides align to TRBD2. With 6 bases clipped from V and 6 bases from J, the junction kept 8 bases outside the gene matches. CDR1 is SGDLS, CDR2 YYNGEE, per germline. This CDR3 is 14 amino acids long. The CDR3 loop reads CASNRIAGGGEQYF. The CDR3 DNA reads as TGTGCCAGCAACCGCATAGCGGGAGGGGGCGAGCAGTACTTC.